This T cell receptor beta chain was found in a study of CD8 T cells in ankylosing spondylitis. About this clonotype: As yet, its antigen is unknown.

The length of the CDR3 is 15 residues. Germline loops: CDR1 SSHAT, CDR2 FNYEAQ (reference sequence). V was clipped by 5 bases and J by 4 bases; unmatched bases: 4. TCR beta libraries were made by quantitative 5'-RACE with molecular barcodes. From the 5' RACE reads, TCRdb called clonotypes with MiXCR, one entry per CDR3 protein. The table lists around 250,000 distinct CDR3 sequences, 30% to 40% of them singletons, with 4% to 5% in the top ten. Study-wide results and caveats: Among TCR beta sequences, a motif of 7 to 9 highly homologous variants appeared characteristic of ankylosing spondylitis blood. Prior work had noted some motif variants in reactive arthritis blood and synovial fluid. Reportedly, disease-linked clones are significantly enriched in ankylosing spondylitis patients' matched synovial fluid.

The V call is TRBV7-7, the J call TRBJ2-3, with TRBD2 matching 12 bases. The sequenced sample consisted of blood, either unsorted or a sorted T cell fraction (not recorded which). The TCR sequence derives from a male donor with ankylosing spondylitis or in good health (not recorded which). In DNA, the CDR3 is TGTGCCAGCAGCCCTAGCGGGGGGGCCTCAGATACGCAGTATTTT. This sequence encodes CASSPSGGASDTQYF.